The clone carrying this TCR beta chain was counted at least ten times. With 3 bases removed from V and 4 bases from J, the gap between germline ends came to 19 bases. Germline V gene sequence: CDR1 MGHRA, CDR2 YSYEKL. The CDR3 length is 17 residues. The sample comes from a study of spatial heterogeneity in lung cancer. Overall study: Detected beta-chain sequences consistently exceeded alpha-chain sequences. More than eight raw reads, on average, carried each unique TCR and UMI combination.

The sample's time point: sample taken at primary tumor resection. Sequencing was performed on whole RNA extracted from tumor and nontumor lung tissue, or from frozen PBMC, and the material was left unsorted. Individually, TCR cDNA molecules were each labelled with a unique molecular identifier. In TCRdb, the 5' RACE reads were re-called with MiXCR into one record per CDR3 protein. The sample consists of tens of thousands of distinct CDR3 sequences, 7% of them appearing once. The source material was PBMCs, sampled at surgery. This sequence originates from a male donor with early-stage non-small cell lung cancer. V usage is TRBV4-1 and J usage is TRBJ1-5; maybe TRBD1 (6 bases). The CDR3 DNA follows: TGCGCCAGCAGCCACCCCGGACAGCCGATAGGAAATCAGCCCCAGCATTTT. As protein: CASSHPGQPIGNQPQHF.